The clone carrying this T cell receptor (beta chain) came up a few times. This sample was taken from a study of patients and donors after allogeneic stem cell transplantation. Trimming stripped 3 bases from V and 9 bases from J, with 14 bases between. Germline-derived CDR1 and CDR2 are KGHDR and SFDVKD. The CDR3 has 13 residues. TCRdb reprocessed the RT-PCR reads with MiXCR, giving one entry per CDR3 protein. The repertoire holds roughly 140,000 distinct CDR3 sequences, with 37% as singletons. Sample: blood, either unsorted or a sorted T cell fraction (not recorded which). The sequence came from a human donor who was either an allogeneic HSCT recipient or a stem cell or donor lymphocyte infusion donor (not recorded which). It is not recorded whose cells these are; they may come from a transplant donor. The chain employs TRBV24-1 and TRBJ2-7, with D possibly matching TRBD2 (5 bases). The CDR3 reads CATSDRLSEGQYF. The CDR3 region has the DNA TGTGCCACCAGTGATCGTCTATCCGAGGGGCAGTACTTC.